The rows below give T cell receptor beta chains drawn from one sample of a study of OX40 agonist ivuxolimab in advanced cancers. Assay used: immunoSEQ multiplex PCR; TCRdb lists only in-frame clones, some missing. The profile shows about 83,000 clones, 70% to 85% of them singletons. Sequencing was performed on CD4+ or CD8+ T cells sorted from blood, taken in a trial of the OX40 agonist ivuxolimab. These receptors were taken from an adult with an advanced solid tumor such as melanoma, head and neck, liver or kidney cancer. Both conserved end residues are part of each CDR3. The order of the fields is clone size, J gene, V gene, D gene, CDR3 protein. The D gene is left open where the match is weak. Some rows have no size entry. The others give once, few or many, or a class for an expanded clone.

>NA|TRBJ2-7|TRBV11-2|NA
CASSPVRTYEQYF
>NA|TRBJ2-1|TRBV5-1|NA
CASSLDSREQFF
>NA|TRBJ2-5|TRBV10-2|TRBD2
CASSGSGEWETQYF
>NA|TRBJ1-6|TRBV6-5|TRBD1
CASNLGQGWNSPLHF
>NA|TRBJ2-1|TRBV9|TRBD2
CASSVVAGISYNEQFF
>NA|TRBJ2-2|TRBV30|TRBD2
CAWMGAGYTGELFF
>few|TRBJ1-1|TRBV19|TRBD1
CASSDRGLTEAFF
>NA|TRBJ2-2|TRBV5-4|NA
CASSLDSNTGELFF
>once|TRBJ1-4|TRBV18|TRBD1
CASSPEGAANEKLFF
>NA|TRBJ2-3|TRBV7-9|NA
CASSRTGGYTDTQYF
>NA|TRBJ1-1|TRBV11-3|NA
CASSSTADYTEAFF
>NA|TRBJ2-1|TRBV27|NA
CASSSRIREQFF
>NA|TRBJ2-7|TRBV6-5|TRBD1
CASSWHRGVGTYEQYF
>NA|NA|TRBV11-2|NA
CASSLNRDLGEQYF